One and the same sample provided the 20 T cell receptor beta chains below, sequenced in a study of CD8+ T cells in alopecia areata (dated by TCRdb to 2016 to 2019). The meaning of the sample's treatment or condition label: oral pan-JAK inhibitor, 5-10 mg twice daily. Receptor amplification or capture employed the immunoSEQ multiplex PCR assay. RNA was extracted from all samples and reverse transcribed into cDNA as template for TCR sequencing. Imported from immuneACCESS, the table was reduced by TCRdb to in-frame sequences with V and J called. These copies leave out some clones; in studies compared against another copy, an unresolved V gene accounts for under half, and the cause of the remainder is not known. The table for this sample lists about 180,000 clones; about half of them were counted only once. The ten largest clones add up to around a tenth of the sample. Sequencing was performed on CD8+ T cells sorted from blood, taken around week 52, from a patient treated with tofacitinib. Every receptor here comes from a human donor with alopecia areata.

This clone was counted only a few times. V is TRBV30 and J is TRBJ2-7; 7 positions match TRBD1. In germline, CDR1 is GTSNPN, CDR2 SVGIG (reference sequence). The CDR3 has 13 residues. Unmatched junction bases numbered 7, after V lost 5 bases and J lost 3 bases. CDR3 in DNA: TGTGCCTGGGGGCACGGGACAGTCTACGAGCAGTACTTC. Amino acid sequence: CAWGHGTVYEQYF. Based on the CDR3 plus reference TRBV30 and TRBJ2-7, the full variable domain is SQTIHQWPATLVQPVGSPLSLECTVEGTSNPNLYWYRQAAGRGLQLLFYSVGIGQISSEVPQNLSASRPQDRQFILSSKKLLLSDSGFYLCAWGHGTVYEQYFGPGTRLTVT.

Only a few counts were recorded for this clone. The CDR3 DNA reads TGTGCCAGCAGTGGGGTCTCTGGGGCCAACGTCCTGACTTTC. This codes for CASSGVSGANVLTF. This chain joins TRBV25-1 and TRBJ2-6; no definite D call. From germline, CDR1 is MGHDK and CDR2 SYGVNS. This CDR3 contains 14 residues. Trimming pared 4 bases from V and 0 bases from J, leaving 4 bases between.

This chain joins TRBV25-1 and TRBJ1-1; a possible D gene is TRBD1 (5 bases). V lost 7 bases and J 10 bases, leaving 16 bases between the germline ends. CDR1 is MGHDK and CDR2 is SYGVNS in the germline V gene. This CDR3 is built from 12 residues. The CDR3, as DNA: TGTGCCAGCAAAATCCCCCAGGGCGCAGCTTTCTTT. Amino acids: CASKIPQGAAFF.

This clone was detected a few times. The gene calls are TRBV10-3 and TRBJ2-3; TRBD2 matches at 11 bases. There are 17 residues in the CDR3. The J segment lost 2 bases and the V segment lost 6 bases, leaving 10 bases of the junction unmatched. The germline CDR1 and CDR2 sequences are ENHRY and SYGVKD. CDR3 sequence: CAISDRLAGSPTDTQYF. In nucleotides, the CDR3 is TGTGCCATCAGCGACCGACTAGCGGGGTCACCCACAGATACGCAGTATTTT.

This clone appeared a few times. The chain couples TRBV29-1 to TRBJ2-2; D remains unclear. V gave up 6 bases and J gave up 3 bases, with 11 bases separating them. Per germline, CDR1 SQVTM and CDR2 ANQGSEA. The CDR3 totals 13 residues. DNA for the CDR3: TGCAGCGTCGGTGACGGACACACCGGGGAGCTGTTTTTT. As protein: CSVGDGHTGELFF.

DNA for the CDR3: TGTGCCAGCAGGACCGGGACAGGGGAAGCTTTCTTT. Amino acids: CASRTGTGEAFF. This chain links TRBV6-4 with TRBJ1-1; 9 bases fit TRBD1. The CDR3 length is 12 residues. Trimming cost V 6 bases and J 8 bases; bases outside gene matches: 4. Germline V gene lookup returns CDR1 MRHNA and CDR2 SNTAGT.

V and J are TRBV30 and TRBJ1-1; D remains unclear. Germline values: CDR1 GTSNPN, CDR2 SVGIG (reference sequence). This CDR3 contains 13 residues. Trimming took off 0 bases at V and 4 bases at J, with 9 bases between the two ends. CDR3 residues: CAWSVSSGTEAFF. The CDR3, as DNA: TGTGCCTGGAGTGTATCAAGCGGCACTGAAGCTTTCTTT.

This clone appeared once. This sequence joins TRBV27 and TRBJ1-2; maybe TRBD1 (5 bases). Germline CDR1 is MNHEY and CDR2 is SMNVEV (reference sequence). The length of the CDR3 is 16 residues. Trimming left V 0 bases short and J 4 bases short, with 15 bases between. The CDR3 coding sequence is TGTGCCAGCAGTTTATCCCCAGGGTCGGGCGGCTATGGCTACACCTTC. Protein product: CASSLSPGSGGYGYTF.

This clone has a handful of counts. The rearrangement links TRBV9 to TRBJ1-2; D possibly corresponds to TRBD1 (6 bases). The CDR3 has 18 amino acids. Looked up from germline, CDR1 is SGDLS and CDR2 is YYNGEE. Between the trimmed V and J ends, which lost 3 bases and 4 bases, there was a span of 25 bases. CDR3 coding DNA: TGTGCCAGCAGCGCGCCAACAGGGTTTGACTCTTCCACCTATGGCTACACCTTC. The encoded protein is CASSAPTGFDSSTYGYTF.

This clone was counted at least ten times. V gene TRBV5-4 combines with J gene TRBJ1-3; 8 bases match TRBD1. The CDR3 runs 15 residues. Losses at the gene ends were 4 bases for V and 2 bases for J; bases not matched to a gene: 5. Germline V gene data show CDR1 as SGHNT and CDR2 as YYREEE (reference sequence). The CDR3, as DNA: TGTGCCAGCAGCGCGGGACAGGCCCCTGGAAACACCATATATTTT. This codes for CASSAGQAPGNTIYF.

The rearrangement uses TRBV4-3 and TRBJ2-3; D gene unclear. V lost 0 bases and J 1 base, leaving 5 bases between the germline ends. The CDR3 has 14 residues. Per germline, CDR1 LGHNA and CDR2 YSLEER. The CDR3 region has the DNA TGCGCCAGCAGCCAAGAAGCTGGCACAGATACGCAGTATTTT. It encodes CASSQEAGTDTQYF.

The chain recombines TRBV5-1 with TRBJ1-1; TRBD1 is a possible D gene (6 bases). Germline CDR1 SGHRS, CDR2 YFSETQ. Trimming took off 5 bases at V and 7 bases at J, with 18 bases between the two ends. CDR3 length: 14 amino acids. The CDR3 here is CASSNNAGAGEAFF. In DNA, the CDR3 is TGCGCCAGCAGTAACAACGCAGGGGCGGGTGAAGCTTTCTTT.

This clone has ten or more counts. J is TRBJ2-2 and V is TRBV5-4; D is ambiguous. This CDR3 has 15 amino acids. Germline CDR1 is SGHNT and CDR2 is YYREEE (reference sequence). Trimming removed 1 base from V and 0 bases from J, with 7 bases in between. The CDR3 here is CASSLYGTNTGELFF. CDR3 bases: TGTGCCAGCAGCTTGTACGGCACGAACACCGGGGAGCTGTTTTTT.

The chain joins TRBV9 to TRBJ1-1; D may be TRBD1 (5 bases). The CDR3 has 14 residues. V was shortened by 4 bases and J by 4 bases, with 14 bases between the two germline ends. In germline, CDR1 is SGDLS, CDR2 YYNGEE. CDR3 DNA: TGTGCCAGCAGCCCCCGCGGGGCTACCACTGAAGCTTTCTTT. Amino acids: CASSPRGATTEAFF. Looking up the rest from reference TRBV9 and TRBJ1-1 gives the full variable domain: DSGVTQTPKHLITATGQRVTLRCSPRSGDLSVYWYQQSLDQGLQFLIQYYNGEERAKGNILERFSAQQFPDLHSELNLSSLELGDSALYFCASSPRGATTEAFFGQGTRLTVV.

This rearrangement joins TRBV18 to TRBJ1-6; D gene uncertain. CDR3 length: 13 residues. Deletions cut 8 bases from V and 8 bases from J, with 13 bases between. Per germline, CDR1 KGHSH and CDR2 LQKENI. The CDR3 nucleotides read TGTGCCAGCGTGGACGGACCTGATTCACCCCTCCACTTT. It is translated as CASVDGPDSPLHF.

V usage is TRBV6-5 and J usage is TRBJ1-6; D is undetermined. Germline CDR1 reads MNHEY; CDR2 reads SVGAGI. The CDR3 runs to 15 residues. The V end lost 2 bases, the J end lost 5 bases, and 10 bases lay between the germline ends. CDR3 coding DNA: TGTGCCAGCAGTTACGTAGAGGGAGATAATTCACCCCTCCACTTT. Translated: CASSYVEGDNSPLHF.

The rearrangement joins TRBV27 to TRBJ1-6; D gene unclear. Trimming stripped 5 bases from V and 6 bases from J, with 17 bases between. CDR3 size: 16 residues. Germline loops: CDR1 MNHEY, CDR2 SMNVEV (reference sequence). CDR3 sequence: CASSMASNYLNSPLHF. The CDR3 DNA is TGTGCCAGCAGTATGGCCAGTAATTACCTTAATTCACCCCTCCACTTT.

This rearrangement joins TRBV9 to TRBJ2-2; TRBD1 matches 7 bases. This CDR3 has 15 residues. Per germline, CDR1 SGDLS and CDR2 YYNGEE. V gave up 0 bases and J gave up 3 bases; unmatched junction bases: 2. CDR3 DNA: TGTGCCAGCAGCGTAGGGGACAGTTACACCGGGGAGCTGTTTTTT. Translating gives CASSVGDSYTGELFF. The entire variable domain, with the rest obtained from reference TRBV9 and TRBJ2-2, is as follows: DSGVTQTPKHLITATGQRVTLRCSPRSGDLSVYWYQQSLDQGLQFLIQYYNGEERAKGNILERFSAQQFPDLHSELNLSSLELGDSALYFCASSVGDSYTGELFFGEGSRLTVL.

The chain joins TRBV7-2 to TRBJ1-3; 7 positions match TRBD1. After removal of 5 bases from V and 6 bases from J, the junction contained 7 bases not matched to a gene. The CDR3 is 14 residues long. Per the germline V gene, CDR1 is SGHTA and CDR2 is FQGNSA. CDR3 DNA sequence: TGTGCCAGCAGCCTAAAAAAGGGGGCAAACACCATATATTTT. Its translation: CASSLKKGANTIYF.

The chain combines TRBV15 with TRBJ2-7; D unresolved. CDR1 and CDR2 (germline): LNHNV, YYDKDF (reference sequence). The CDR3 has 16 amino acids. Trimming left V 1 base short and J 0 bases short, with 13 bases between. CDR3 coding DNA: TGTGCCACCAGCAGAGCTCCAACGGATTTCTCCTACGAGCAGTACTTC. This gives the protein CATSRAPTDFSYEQYF.